The 9 T cell receptor beta chains listed next were all sequenced from one sample in a study of shared clonotypes between healthy human individuals. Profiled with immunoSEQ multiplex PCR; TCRdb holds only in-frame clones, not every one. The sample shows 2 million to 3 million clones, roughly 93% of them seen only once. Sample: naive CD4+ T cells from PBMCs. Described subset: CD45RA+ positively selected. The receptors stem from a man aged 18-30 years in good health. Some clones in this sample may be carry-over from other donors' samples.

V usage is TRBV5-5 and J usage is TRBJ1-5; no firm D call. Trimming stripped 2 bases from V and 2 bases from J, with 8 bases between. Germline loops: CDR1 SGHKS, CDR2 YYEKEE (reference sequence). The CDR3 loop spans 14 amino acids. Written as DNA, the CDR3 is TGTGCCAGCAGCTTCGGGAGTGGCAATCAGCCCCAGCATTTT. This codes for CASSFGSGNQPQHF.

The V gene is TRBV4-1, the J gene TRBJ2-2, with 10 positions matching TRBD2. Germline V gene data show CDR1 as MGHRA and CDR2 as YSYEKL. With V trimmed by 5 bases and J by 3 bases, 6 bases remained unmatched. This CDR3 is built from 16 residues. The CDR3 loop is CASSSLAGVDTGELFF. Here the CDR3 DNA reads TGCGCCAGCAGCTCCCTAGCGGGAGTGGACACCGGGGAGCTGTTTTTT.

This sequence joins TRBV6-5 and TRBJ2-7, with D unresolved. Germline V gene data show CDR1 as MNHEY and CDR2 as SVGAGI. This CDR3 has 14 residues. Trimming removed 8 bases at V and 1 base at J, with 15 bases between. The CDR3: CASALDPTSYEQYF. The CDR3 region has the DNA TGTGCCAGCGCCTTAGATCCTACGTCCTACGAGCAGTACTTC.

This chain uses TRBV19 with TRBJ2-7, with D perhaps matching TRBD1 (6 bases). The CDR3 has 15 residues. V was shortened by 3 bases and J by 7 bases, with 19 bases between the two germline ends. Germline CDR1 is LNHDA and CDR2 is SQIVND (reference sequence). CDR3 nucleotide sequence: TGTGCCAGTAGTATGGCGGCCCGTACAGGGTTAGAGCAGTACTTC. Residues: CASSMAARTGLEQYF.

This clone came up once. This chain joins TRBV5-4 and TRBJ2-7; D not resolved. Germline CDR1 reads SGHNT; CDR2 reads YYREEE (reference sequence). The CDR3 sequence is 14 residues long. V lost 2 bases and J 3 bases, leaving 12 bases between the germline ends. This chain's CDR3 is CASSFTGDNYEQYF. The CDR3 DNA reads as TGTGCCAGCAGCTTCACGGGTGACAACTACGAGCAGTACTTC.

This clone was seen only a few times. CDR3 DNA sequence: TGTGCCAGCAGCTTGTCGTATCAGCCCCAGCATTTT. Translation: CASSLSYQPQHF. The V gene is TRBV7-9, the J gene TRBJ1-5; D remains unclear. Germline lookup yields CDR1 SEHNR and CDR2 FQNEAQ (reference sequence). The V gene lost 3 bases and the J gene lost 5 bases, with 5 bases spanning the gap. The CDR3 sequence is 12 residues long.

This chain links TRBV11-2 with TRBJ1-3, with TRBD1 as a possible D gene (6 bases). V was shortened by 0 bases and J by 2 bases, with 8 bases between the two germline ends. From germline, CDR1 is SGHAT and CDR2 FQNNGV. The CDR3 is made up of 15 amino acids. The CDR3: CASSLEGAPGNTIYF. The CDR3 nucleotides are TGTGCCAGCAGCTTAGAGGGGGCGCCTGGAAACACCATATATTTT.

The chain employs TRBV11-2 and TRBJ2-2; D is undetermined. Trimming removed 4 bases at V and 7 bases at J, with 10 bases between. Per germline, CDR1 SGHAT and CDR2 FQNNGV. The CDR3 runs 13 residues. The CDR3 region is CASSYPAVGELFF. The CDR3 DNA reads TGTGCCAGCAGCTATCCCGCGGTCGGGGAGCTGTTTTTT.

The chain uses TRBV19 and TRBJ1-3; weak D call: TRBD1 (5 bases). The CDR3 totals 16 residues. The germline V and J ends were trimmed by 4 bases and 0 bases, with 13 bases remaining between them. CDR1 is LNHDA and CDR2 is SQIVND in the germline V gene (reference sequence). CDR3 sequence: CASSTRTFISGNTIYF. CDR3 sequence (DNA): TGTGCCAGTAGTACGCGGACATTTATCTCTGGAAACACCATATATTTT.